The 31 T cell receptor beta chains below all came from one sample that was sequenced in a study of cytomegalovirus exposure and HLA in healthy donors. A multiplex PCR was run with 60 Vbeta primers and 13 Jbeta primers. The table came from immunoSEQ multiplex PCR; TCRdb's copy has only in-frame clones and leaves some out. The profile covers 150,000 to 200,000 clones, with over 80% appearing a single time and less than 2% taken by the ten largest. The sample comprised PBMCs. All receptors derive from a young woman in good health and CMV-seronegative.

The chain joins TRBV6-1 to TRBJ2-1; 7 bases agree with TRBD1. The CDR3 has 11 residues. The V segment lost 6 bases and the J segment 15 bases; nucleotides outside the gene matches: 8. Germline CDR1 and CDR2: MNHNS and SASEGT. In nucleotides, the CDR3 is TGTGCCAGCAGGGGGACAGTCCGTCTGTTCTTC. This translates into CASRGTVRLFF.

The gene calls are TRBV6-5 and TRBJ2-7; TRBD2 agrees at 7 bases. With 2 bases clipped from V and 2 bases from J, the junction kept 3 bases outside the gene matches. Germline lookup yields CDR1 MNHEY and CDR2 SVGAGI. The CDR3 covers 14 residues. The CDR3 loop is CASSYGGGAYEQYF. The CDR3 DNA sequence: TGTGCCAGCAGTTACGGGGGGGGAGCCTACGAGCAGTACTTC.

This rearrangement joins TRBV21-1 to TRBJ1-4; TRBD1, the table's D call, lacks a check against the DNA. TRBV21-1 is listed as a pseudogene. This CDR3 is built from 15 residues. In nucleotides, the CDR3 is TGTGCCAGCAGCAAAGGGACAGCGGTCAATGAAAAACTGTTTTTT. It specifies CASSKGTAVNEKLFF.

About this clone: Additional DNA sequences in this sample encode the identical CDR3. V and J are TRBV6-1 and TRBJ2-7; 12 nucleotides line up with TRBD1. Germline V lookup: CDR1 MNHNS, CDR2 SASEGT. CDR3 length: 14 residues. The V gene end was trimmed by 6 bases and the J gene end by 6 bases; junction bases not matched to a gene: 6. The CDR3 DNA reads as TGTGCCAGCAGGCTGGGACAGGGGGCAGGCGAGCAGTACTTC. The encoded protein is CASRLGQGAGEQYF.

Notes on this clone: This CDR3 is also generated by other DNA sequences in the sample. CDR3 in amino acids: CASSFGTEAFF. Written as DNA, the CDR3 is TGTGCCAGCAGTTTCGGGACTGAAGCTTTCTTT. The chain recombines TRBV7-9 with TRBJ1-1; D unresolved. The CDR3 is 11 residues long. V lost 6 bases to trimming and J lost 5 bases, with 7 bases between them. The germline V gene encodes CDR1 SEHNR and CDR2 FQNEAQ (reference sequence).

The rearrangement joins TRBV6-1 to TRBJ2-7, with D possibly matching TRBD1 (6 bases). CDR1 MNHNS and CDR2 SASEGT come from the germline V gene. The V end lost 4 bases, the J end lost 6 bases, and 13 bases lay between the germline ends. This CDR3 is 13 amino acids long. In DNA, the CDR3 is TGTGCCAGCAGTGGGTCAGGGGCTGGCGAGCAGTACTTC. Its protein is CASSGSGAGEQYF.

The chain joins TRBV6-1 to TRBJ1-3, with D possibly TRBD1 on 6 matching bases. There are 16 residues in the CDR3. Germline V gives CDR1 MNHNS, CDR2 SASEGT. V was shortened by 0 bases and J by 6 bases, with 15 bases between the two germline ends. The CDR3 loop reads CASSEATPRGANTIYF. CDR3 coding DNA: TGTGCCAGCAGTGAAGCGACCCCCAGGGGAGCAAACACCATATATTTT.

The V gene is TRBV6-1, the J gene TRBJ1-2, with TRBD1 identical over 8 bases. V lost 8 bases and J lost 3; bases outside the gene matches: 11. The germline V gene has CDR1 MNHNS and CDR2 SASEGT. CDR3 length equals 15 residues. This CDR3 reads CASLTGGFFDYGYTF. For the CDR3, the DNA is TGTGCCAGCCTCACAGGGGGATTTTTCGACTATGGCTACACCTTC.

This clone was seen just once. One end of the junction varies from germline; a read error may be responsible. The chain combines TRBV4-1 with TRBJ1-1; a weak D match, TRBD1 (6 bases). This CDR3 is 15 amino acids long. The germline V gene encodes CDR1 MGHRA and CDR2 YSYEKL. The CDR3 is CASSQDDATGESRYF. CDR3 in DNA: TGCGCCAGCAGCCAAGATGATGCGACAGGAGAGTCTCGTTACTTT.

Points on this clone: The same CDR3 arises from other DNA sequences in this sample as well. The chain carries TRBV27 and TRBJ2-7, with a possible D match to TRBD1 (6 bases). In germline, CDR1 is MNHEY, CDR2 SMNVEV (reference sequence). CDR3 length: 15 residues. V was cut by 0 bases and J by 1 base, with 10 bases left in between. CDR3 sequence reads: CASSLSIRGSYEQYF. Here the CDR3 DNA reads TGTGCCAGCAGTTTATCGATCAGGGGATCCTACGAGCAGTACTTC.

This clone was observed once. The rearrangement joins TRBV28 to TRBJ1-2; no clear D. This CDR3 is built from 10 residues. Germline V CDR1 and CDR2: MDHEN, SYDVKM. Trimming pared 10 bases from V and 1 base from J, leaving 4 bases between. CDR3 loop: CAIGNYGYTF. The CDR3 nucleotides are TGTGCCATCGGTAACTATGGCTACACCTTC.

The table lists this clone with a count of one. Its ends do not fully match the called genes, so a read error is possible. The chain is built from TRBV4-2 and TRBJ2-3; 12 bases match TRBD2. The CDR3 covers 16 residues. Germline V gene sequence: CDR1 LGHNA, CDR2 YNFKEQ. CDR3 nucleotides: TGTGCCAGCAGCCAAGACCTAGCGGGGGGGACAGGTACGCAGTATTTT. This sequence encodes CASSQDLAGGTGTQYF.

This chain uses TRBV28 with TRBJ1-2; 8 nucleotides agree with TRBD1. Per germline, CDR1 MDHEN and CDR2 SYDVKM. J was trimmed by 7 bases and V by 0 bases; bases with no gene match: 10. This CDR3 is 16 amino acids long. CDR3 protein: CASSLWRQGAVGGYTF. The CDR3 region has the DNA TGTGCCAGCAGTTTATGGAGGCAGGGGGCCGTGGGTGGCTACACCTTC.

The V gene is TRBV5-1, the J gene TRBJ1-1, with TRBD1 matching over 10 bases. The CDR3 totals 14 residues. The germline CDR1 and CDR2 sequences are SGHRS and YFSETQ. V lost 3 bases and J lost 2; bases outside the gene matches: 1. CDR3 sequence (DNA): TGCGCCAGCAGCTGGACAGGGGGAAACACTGAAGCTTTCTTT. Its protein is CASSWTGGNTEAFF.

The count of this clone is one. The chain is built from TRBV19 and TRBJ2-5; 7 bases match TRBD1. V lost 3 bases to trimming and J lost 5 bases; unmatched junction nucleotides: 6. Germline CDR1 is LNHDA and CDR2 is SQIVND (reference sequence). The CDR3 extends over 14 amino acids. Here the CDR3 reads CASSIRGSEETQYF. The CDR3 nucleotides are TGTGCCAGTAGTATCAGGGGGTCGGAGGAGACCCAGTACTTC.

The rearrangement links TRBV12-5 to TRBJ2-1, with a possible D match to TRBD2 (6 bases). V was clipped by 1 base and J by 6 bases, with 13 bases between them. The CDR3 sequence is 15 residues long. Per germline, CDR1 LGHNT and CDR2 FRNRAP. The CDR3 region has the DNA TGTGCTAGTGGTTTGGGGGATGGGGGAGGCAATGAGCAGTTCTTC. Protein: CASGLGDGGGNEQFF.

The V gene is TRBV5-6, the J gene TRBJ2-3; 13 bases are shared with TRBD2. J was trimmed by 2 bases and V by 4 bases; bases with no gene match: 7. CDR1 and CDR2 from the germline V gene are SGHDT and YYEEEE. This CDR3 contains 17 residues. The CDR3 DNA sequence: TGTGCCAGCAGCACAAAGACTAGCGGGGGGAACACAGATACGCAGTATTTT. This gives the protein CASSTKTSGGNTDTQYF.

The CDR3 sequence is CASSYIDEQFF. CDR3 nucleotides: TGTGCCAGCTCTTATATCGATGAGCAGTTCTTC. This sequence joins TRBV25-1 and TRBJ2-1; D is ambiguous. Trimming took 8 bases from V and 8 from J, leaving 10 bases between them. The germline CDR1 and CDR2 sequences are MGHDK and SYGVNS. The CDR3 runs 11 residues.

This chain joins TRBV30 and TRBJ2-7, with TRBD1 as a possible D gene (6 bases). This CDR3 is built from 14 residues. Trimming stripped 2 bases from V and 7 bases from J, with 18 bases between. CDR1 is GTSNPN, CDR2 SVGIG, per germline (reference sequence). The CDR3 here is CAWSMDRGVLEQYF. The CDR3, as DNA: TGTGCCTGGAGTATGGACAGAGGGGTGTTGGAGCAGTACTTC.

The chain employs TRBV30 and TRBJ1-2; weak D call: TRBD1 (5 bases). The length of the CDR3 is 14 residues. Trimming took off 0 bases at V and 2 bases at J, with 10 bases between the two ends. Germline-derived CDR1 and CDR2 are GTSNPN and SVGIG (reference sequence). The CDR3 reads CAWSVQALNYGYTF. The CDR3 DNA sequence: TGTGCCTGGAGTGTACAGGCTCTAAACTATGGCTACACCTTC.

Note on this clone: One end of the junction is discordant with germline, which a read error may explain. The CDR3 sequence is CSSSVGQRYNSPLHF. CDR3 nucleotides: TGTTCCAGCAGCGTAGGACAGCGCTATAATTCACCCCTCCACTTT. The chain combines TRBV7-9 with TRBJ1-6; the D gene is possibly TRBD1 (6 bases). This CDR3 comprises 15 residues. The germline CDR1 and CDR2 sequences are SEHNR and FQNEAQ (reference sequence).

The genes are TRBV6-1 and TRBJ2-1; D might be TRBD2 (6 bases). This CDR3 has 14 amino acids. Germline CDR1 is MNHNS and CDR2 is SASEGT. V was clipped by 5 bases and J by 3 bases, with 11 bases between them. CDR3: CASSRTNYYNEQFF. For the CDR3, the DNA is TGTGCCAGCAGTCGGACTAATTACTACAATGAGCAGTTCTTC.

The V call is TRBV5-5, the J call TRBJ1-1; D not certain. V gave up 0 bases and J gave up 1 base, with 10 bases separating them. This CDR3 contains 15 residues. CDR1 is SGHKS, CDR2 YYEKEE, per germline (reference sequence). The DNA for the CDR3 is TGTGCCAGCAGCTTGGGGGCAGGCCCGAACACTGAAGCTTTCTTT. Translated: CASSLGAGPNTEAFF.

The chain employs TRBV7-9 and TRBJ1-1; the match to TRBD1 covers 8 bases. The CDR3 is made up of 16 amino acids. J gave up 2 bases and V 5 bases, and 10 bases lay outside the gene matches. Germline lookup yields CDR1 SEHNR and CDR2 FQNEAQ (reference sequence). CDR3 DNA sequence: TGTGCCAGCAGCCAGGTGGGGACAGGCCTCAACACTGAAGCTTTCTTT. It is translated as CASSQVGTGLNTEAFF.

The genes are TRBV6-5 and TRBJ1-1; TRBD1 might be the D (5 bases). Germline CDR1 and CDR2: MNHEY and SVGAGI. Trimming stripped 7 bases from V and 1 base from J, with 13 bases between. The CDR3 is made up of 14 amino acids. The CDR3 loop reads CASTWGRRNTEAFF. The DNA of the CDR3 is TGTGCCAGCACTTGGGGCAGGCGGAACACTGAAGCTTTCTTT.

The CDR3 sequence is CASSEGGWEGDYGYTF. The CDR3 region has the DNA TGTGCCAGCTCAGAGGGAGGATGGGAGGGAGACTATGGCTACACCTTC. The V and J genes are TRBV10-3 and TRBJ1-2; D is uncertain. The CDR3 spans 16 residues. Germline V CDR1 and CDR2: ENHRY, SYGVKD. Trimming took off 10 bases at V and 3 bases at J, with 24 bases between the two ends.

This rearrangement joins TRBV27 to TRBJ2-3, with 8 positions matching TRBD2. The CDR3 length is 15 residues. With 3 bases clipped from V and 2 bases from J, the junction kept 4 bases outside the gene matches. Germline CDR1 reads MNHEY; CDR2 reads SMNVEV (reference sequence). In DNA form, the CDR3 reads TGTGCCAGCAGTTTTCGTAGCGGGGTCACAGATACGCAGTATTTT. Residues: CASSFRSGVTDTQYF.

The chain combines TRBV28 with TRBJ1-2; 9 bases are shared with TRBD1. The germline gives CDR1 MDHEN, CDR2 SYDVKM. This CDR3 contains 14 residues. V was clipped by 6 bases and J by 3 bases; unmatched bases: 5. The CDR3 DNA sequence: TGTGCCAGCAGCCCCCGGGACAGGGACTATGGCTACACCTTC. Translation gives CASSPRDRDYGYTF.

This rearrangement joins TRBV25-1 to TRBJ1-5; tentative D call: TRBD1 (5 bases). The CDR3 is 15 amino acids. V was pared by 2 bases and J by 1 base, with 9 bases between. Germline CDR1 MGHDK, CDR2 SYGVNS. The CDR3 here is CASSEQGWSNQPQHF. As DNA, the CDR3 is TGTGCCAGCAGTGAACAGGGTTGGAGCAATCAGCCCCAGCATTTT.

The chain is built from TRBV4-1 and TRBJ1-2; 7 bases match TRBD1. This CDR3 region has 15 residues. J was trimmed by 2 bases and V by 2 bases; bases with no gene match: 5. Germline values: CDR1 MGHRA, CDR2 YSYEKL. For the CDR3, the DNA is TGCGCCAGCAGCCAACCTTTACAGGGGAACTATGGCTACACCTTC. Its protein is CASSQPLQGNYGYTF.

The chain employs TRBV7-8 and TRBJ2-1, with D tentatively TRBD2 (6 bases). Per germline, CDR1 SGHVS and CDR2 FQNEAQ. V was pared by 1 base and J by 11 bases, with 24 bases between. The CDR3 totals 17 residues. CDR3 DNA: TGTGCCAGCAGCTTAGAACGGGACTTAATACTTACAATGAAGCAGTTCTTC. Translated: CASSLERDLILTMKQFF. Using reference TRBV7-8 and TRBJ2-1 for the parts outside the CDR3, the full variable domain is GAGVSQSPRYKVAKRGQDVALRCDPISGHVSLFWYQQALGQGPEFLTYFQNEAQLDKSGLPSDRFFAERPEGSVSTLKIQRTQQEDSAVYLCASSLERDLILTMKQFFGPGTRLTVL.